One sample yielded the 2 T cell receptor beta chains listed below, sequenced in a study of CD8+CD57+ T cells in acquired aplastic anemia. Patients chosen for sequencing had shown CD8+CD57+ cell expansion by flow cytometry. Genomic DNA acted as the template from which TCR beta VDJ combination and CDR3 sequence profiling were carried out. TCRdb recomputed calls from the reads with MiXCR, one row per CDR3 protein. The repertoire holds hundreds of thousands of distinct CDR3 sequences, with under 40% as singletons. The sequenced sample was sorted CD4+, CD8+, or CD8+CD57+ T cells (not recorded which) from PBMCs. These receptors were taken from a human donor with aplastic anemia.

The chain combines TRBV11-2 with TRBJ2-6; D remains unclear. Between the trimmed V and J ends, which lost 2 bases and 1 base, there was a span of 6 bases. Germline assignment: CDR1 SGHAT and CDR2 FQNNGV. The length of the CDR3 is 15 residues. The CDR3 DNA reads TGTGCCAGCAGCTTACTGGGGTCTGGGGCCAACGTCCTGACTTTC. Its protein product is CASSLLGSGANVLTF. Looking up the rest from reference TRBV11-2 and TRBJ2-6 gives the full variable domain: EAGVAQSPRYKIIEKRQSVAFWCNPISGHATLYWYQQILGQGPKLLIQFQNNGVVDDSQLPKDRFSAERLKGVDSTLKIQPAKLEDSAVYLCASSLLGSGANVLTFGAGSRLTVL.

This clonotype has a count of ten or more. The chain recombines TRBV24-1 with TRBJ2-3; 7 bases fit TRBD1. This CDR3 is built from 16 residues. J was trimmed by 2 bases and V by 5 bases; bases with no gene match: 9. The germline CDR1 and CDR2 sequences are KGHDR and SFDVKD. DNA of the CDR3: TGTGCCACCAGTGCTGATGTACAGGGGACCACAGATACGCAGTATTTT. Encoded protein: CATSADVQGTTDTQYF.